A selection of T cell receptor beta chains follows, all from one sample in a study of T cells in localized non-small cell lung cancer. Only in-frame clones appear in the TCRdb table, and some are missing; sequencing was by immunoSEQ multiplex PCR. The sample records approximately 20,000 clones, under 90% being singletons. Source: PBMCs, taken before any cancer treatment. The receptors come from a woman aged 35 to 69 with stage II squamous cell lung carcinoma. CDR3s include the opening cysteine and the closing phenylalanine or tryptophan. The order of the fields is clone size, V gene, D gene, J gene, CDR3 protein, CDR3 DNA. D genes are given only for firm matches. Expanded clones are given a class, and other clones once, few, many or no size at all.

once	TRBV14	NA	TRBJ1-1	CASSDQGMNTEAFF	TGTGCCAGCAGCGACCAGGGGATGAACACTGAAGCTTTCTTT
NA	TRBV10-3	TRBD2	TRBJ2-1	CAIRGTSGRTNNEQFF	TGTGCCATCAGAGGGACTAGCGGGAGAACGAACAATGAGCAGTTCTTC
NA	TRBV6-5	NA	TRBJ1-4	CASSYSTSSTNEKLFF	TGTGCCAGCAGTTACTCGACCAGCTCAACTAATGAAAAACTGTTTTTT
NA	TRBV25-1	TRBD2	TRBJ2-1	CASRGTSGINEQFF	TGTGCCAGCAGAGGTACTAGCGGGATCAATGAGCAGTTCTTC
once	TRBV12-5	NA	TRBJ1-1	CASGFGGNAEAFF	TGTGCTAGTGGTTTTGGGGGGAACGCTGAAGCTTTCTTT
NA	TRBV19	NA	TRBJ1-1	CASTRANTEAFF	TGTGCCAGTACAAGGGCTAACACTGAAGCTTTCTTT
NA	TRBV10-3	NA	TRBJ2-4	CAISESQGPKNIQYF	TGTGCCATCAGTGAGTCGCAGGGACCCAAAAACATTCAGTACTTC
NA	TRBV30	NA	TRBJ1-2	CACLKGTNIYGYTF	TGTGCCTGCTTAAAGGGGACGAATATCTATGGCTACACCTTC
NA	TRBV4-1	NA	TRBJ2-1	CASSQGPLRRGSNEQFF	TGCGCCAGCAGCCAAGGTCCCCTTAGGCGGGGATCCAATGAGCAGTTCTTC
NA	TRBV7-2	TRBD1	TRBJ2-2	CASSPKTGWNTGELFF	TGTGCCAGCAGCCCGAAGACAGGGTGGAACACCGGGGAGCTGTTTTTT
NA	TRBV9	TRBD2	TRBJ2-1	CASSAVLAGLGNEQFF	TGTGCCAGCAGCGCCGTTCTAGCGGGATTAGGGAATGAGCAGTTCTTC
NA	TRBV11-3	NA	TRBJ2-3	CASSSQGAGTDTQYF	TGTGCCAGCAGTTCTCAGGGTGCAGGCACAGATACGCAGTATTTT
NA	TRBV5-6	NA	TRBJ2-1	CASSLEVSRVQFF	TGTGCCAGCAGCTTGGAGGTTAGTCGGGTGCAGTTCTTC
NA	TRBV9	NA	TRBJ2-1	CASSVAGVVPTNEQFF	TGTGCCAGCAGCGTAGCTGGGGTAGTACCAACAAATGAGCAGTTCTTC
NA	TRBV27	NA	TRBJ2-7	CASSFGAAIYEQYF	TGTGCCAGCAGTTTCGGGGCGGCGATCTACGAGCAGTACTTC
NA	TRBV30	TRBD1	TRBJ2-6	CAWTRDRGRSGANVLTF	TGTGCCTGGACTAGAGACAGGGGGCGAAGTGGGGCCAACGTCCTGACTTTC
NA	TRBV10-3	TRBD2	TRBJ2-4	CAISDRRLADIQYF	TGTGCCATCAGTGATAGGAGACTAGCAGACATTCAGTACTTC
medium-sized	TRBV5-1	TRBD1	TRBJ1-1	CASSSGGRGVNTEAFF	TGCGCCAGCAGCTCCGGTGGCAGGGGGGTGAACACTGAAGCTTTCTTT
few	TRBV5-6	NA	TRBJ2-2	CASSLAFEGELFF	TGTGCCAGCAGCTTGGCGTTCGAGGGGGAGCTGTTTTTT
NA	TRBV5-5	NA	TRBJ1-5	CASSPVTGAHQPQHF	TGTGCCAGCAGCCCCGTCACCGGGGCGCATCAGCCCCAGCATTTT
NA	TRBV10-3	NA	TRBJ1-4	CAISARRLEKLFF	TGTGCCATCAGCGCTCGACGGTTAGAAAAACTGTTTTTT
NA	TRBV5-4	NA	TRBJ2-7	CASSHGITYEQYF	TGTGCCAGCAGCCACGGGATAACCTACGAGCAGTACTTC
medium-sized	TRBV7-9	NA	TRBJ1-1	CASSLAQGEAFF	TGTGCCAGCAGCTTAGCGCAGGGAGAAGCTTTCTTT
NA	TRBV19	TRBD1	TRBJ2-3	CASSIRDRPLNTQYF	TGTGCCAGTAGTATTCGGGACAGGCCTTTGAATACGCAGTATTTT
large	TRBV14	NA	TRBJ2-7	CASSHAGEQYF	TGTGCCAGCAGCCATGCGGGGGAGCAGTACTTC
NA	TRBV5-4	TRBD2	TRBJ2-1	CASSPRAGTFDNEQFF	TGTGCCAGCAGCCCGCGAGCGGGGACTTTCGACAATGAGCAGTTCTTC
once	TRBV2	NA	TRBJ2-7	CASSPTLPYEQYF	TGTGCCAGCAGTCCAACTTTACCCTACGAGCAGTACTTC
few	TRBV7-9	NA	TRBJ1-1	CASSSLTGLNTEAFF	TGTGCCAGCAGCTCTCTTACAGGGTTGAACACTGAAGCTTTCTTT
NA	TRBV29-1	TRBD2	TRBJ2-7	CSGYSGRAGEQYF	TGCAGCGGGTATAGCGGGAGGGCCGGGGAGCAGTACTTC
once	TRBV9	TRBD2	TRBJ2-1	CASSVGLADYNEQFF	TGTGCCAGCAGCGTAGGACTAGCGGATTACAATGAGCAGTTCTTC
NA	TRBV27	TRBD2	TRBJ2-1	CASRRAGFYNEQFF	TGTGCCAGCAGGAGAGCGGGATTCTACAATGAGCAGTTCTTC
few	TRBV7-9	TRBD1	TRBJ2-7	CASRLSGQGDEQYF	TGTGCCAGCAGGCTTTCCGGACAGGGGGACGAGCAGTACTTC
NA	TRBV5-5	NA	TRBJ2-7	CASSLVLLYEQYF	TGTGCCAGCAGCTTGGTGCTCCTTTACGAGCAGTACTTC
NA	TRBV19	NA	TRBJ1-5	CASSLREDQPQHF	TGTGCCAGTAGTTTGCGGGAGGATCAGCCCCAGCATTTT
NA	TRBV7-2	NA	TRBJ2-2	CASSLIVTKYGELFF	TGTGCCAGCAGCTTAATCGTTACCAAATACGGGGAGCTGTTTTTT
once	TRBV10-3	NA	TRBJ2-3	CAISDGLEGDTQYF	TGTGCCATCAGTGACGGATTGGAGGGGGATACGCAGTATTTT
NA	TRBV4-1	TRBD2	TRBJ2-6	CASSQGAGSGANVLTF	TGCGCCAGCAGCCAAGGAGCGGGGTCTGGGGCCAACGTCCTGACTTTC
few	TRBV4-3	NA	TRBJ2-3	CASSQGEGGTQYF	TGCGCCAGCAGCCAAGGGGAAGGGGGTACGCAGTATTTT
NA	TRBV12-5	TRBD2	TRBJ2-1	CASSSSGRNYNEQFF	TGTGCTAGCTCCTCAAGCGGGAGGAACTACAATGAGCAGTTCTTC
once	TRBV5-1	TRBD2	TRBJ2-7	CASGTGMASGSSYEQYF	TGCGCCAGCGGAACTGGAATGGCTAGCGGCAGCTCCTACGAGCAGTACTTC
NA	TRBV19	TRBD1	TRBJ1-2	CASGTGYGYTF	TGTGCCAGTGGGACAGGCTATGGCTACACCTTC
NA	TRBV25-1	NA	TRBJ2-1	CASRLQGGNEQFF	TGTGCCAGCAGACTACAGGGTGGCAATGAGCAGTTCTTC
NA	TRBV6-5	NA	TRBJ2-7	CASSYGTEQYF	TGTGCCAGCAGTTACGGGACCGAGCAGTACTTC
once	TRBV5-1	NA	TRBJ2-5	CASSLGHGLETQYF	TGCGCCAGCAGCTTGGGACACGGGCTAGAGACCCAGTACTTC
once	TRBV5-4	TRBD2	TRBJ2-2	CASSSGTTNTGELFF	TGTGCCAGCAGCTCCGGGACTACCAACACCGGGGAGCTGTTTTTT
NA	TRBV18	TRBD1	TRBJ1-2	CASSPPDRDRLLIYGYTF	TGTGCCAGCTCACCACCCGACAGGGACAGGCTCTTGATATATGGCTACACCTTC
once	TRBV1	NA	TRBJ1-2	CTSSQDSRRAF	TGCACCAGCAGCCAAGATTCCCGCAGGGCCTTC
NA	TRBV5-1	TRBD2	TRBJ2-1	CASSWGRDSYNEQFF	TGCGCCAGCAGCTGGGGGAGGGACTCCTACAATGAGCAGTTCTTC
NA	TRBV28	TRBD1	TRBJ1-3	CASSLQGQGKRNTIYF	TGTGCCAGCAGTTTGCAGGGACAGGGGAAGAGAAACACCATATATTTT
NA	TRBV19	NA	TRBJ2-3	CATMDRTDTQYF	TGTGCCACTATGGACCGGACAGATACGCAGTATTTT
NA	TRBV6-1	NA	TRBJ2-2	CASSDIVFPATGELFF	TGTGCCAGCAGTGACATAGTTTTCCCCGCTACCGGGGAGCTGTTTTTT
NA	TRBV15	NA	TRBJ1-1	CATSRDRGGMNTEAFF	TGTGCCACCAGCAGAGACAGGGGAGGAATGAACACTGAAGCTTTCTTT
NA	TRBV6-5	TRBD2	TRBJ2-1	CASGAGALYNEQFF	TGTGCCAGCGGAGCGGGAGCCCTGTACAATGAGCAGTTCTTC
NA	TRBV7-9	NA	TRBJ2-1	CATQGTSSYNEQFF	TGTGCCACCCAAGGGACCTCCTCCTACAATGAGCAGTTCTTC
NA	TRBV5-1	TRBD2	TRBJ2-5	CASSLAGVEETQYF	TGCGCCAGCAGCCTAGCGGGAGTAGAGGAGACCCAGTACTTC
NA	TRBV10-2	NA	TRBJ2-3	CASSPGTAGADTQYF	TGCGCCAGCAGCCCCGGGACAGCGGGGGCAGATACGCAGTATTTT
NA	TRBV5-4	NA	TRBJ2-3	CASSLVYTDTQYF	TGTGCCAGCAGCTTGGTGTACACAGATACGCAGTATTTT
NA	TRBV30	TRBD2	TRBJ2-1	CAWRTIAGSSYNEQFF	TGTGCCTGGAGGACCATAGCGGGAAGCTCCTACAATGAGCAGTTCTTC
once	TRBV4-1	TRBD2	TRBJ2-1	CASSQLPLAGTRLGNEQFF	TGCGCCAGCAGCCAACTTCCCCTGGCCGGGACTAGGCTGGGGAATGAGCAGTTCTTC